This T cell receptor (beta chain) came from a study of shared clonotypes between healthy human individuals. Findings and limits, study-wide: For naive CD4 cells, around 5% of clonotypes were shared across a handful of donors. Larger richness was generally estimated for naive than memory subsets. How much donors shared clonotypes was expected to be affected by sequencing depth.

About this clone itself: The antigen is undetermined.

Germline V lookup: CDR1 LGHNA, CDR2 YSLEER. Trimming removed 4 bases at V and 0 bases at J, with 10 bases between. This CDR3 spans 15 amino acids. Method: immunoSEQ multiplex PCR; TCRdb's copy keeps in-frame clones and lacks some. The table has about 2 million clones, about 95% seen once. CD45RO-negative cells were positively selected for CCR7, leaving out terminally differentiated effector memory CD45RA+ cells. The sample consisted of naive CD8+ T cells sorted from blood. The TCR originated in a man aged 18 to 35 in good health. The chain combines TRBV4-3 with TRBJ2-1; D is undetermined. CDR3 DNA sequence: TGCGCCAGCAGCCCTACACAGATCTCCTACAATGAGCAGTTCTTC. The encoded protein is CASSPTQISYNEQFF.